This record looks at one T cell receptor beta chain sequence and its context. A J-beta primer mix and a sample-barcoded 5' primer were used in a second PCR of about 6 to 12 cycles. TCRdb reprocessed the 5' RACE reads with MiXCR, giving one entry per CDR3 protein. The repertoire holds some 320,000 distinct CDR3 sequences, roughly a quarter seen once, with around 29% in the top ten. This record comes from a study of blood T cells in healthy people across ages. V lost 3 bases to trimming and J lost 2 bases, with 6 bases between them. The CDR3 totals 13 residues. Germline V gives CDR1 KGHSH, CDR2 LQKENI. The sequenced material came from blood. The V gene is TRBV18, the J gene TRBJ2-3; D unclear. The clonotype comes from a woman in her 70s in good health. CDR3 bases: TGTGCCAGCTCACCGACGTTCACAGATACGCAGTATTTT. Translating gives CASSPTFTDTQYF.